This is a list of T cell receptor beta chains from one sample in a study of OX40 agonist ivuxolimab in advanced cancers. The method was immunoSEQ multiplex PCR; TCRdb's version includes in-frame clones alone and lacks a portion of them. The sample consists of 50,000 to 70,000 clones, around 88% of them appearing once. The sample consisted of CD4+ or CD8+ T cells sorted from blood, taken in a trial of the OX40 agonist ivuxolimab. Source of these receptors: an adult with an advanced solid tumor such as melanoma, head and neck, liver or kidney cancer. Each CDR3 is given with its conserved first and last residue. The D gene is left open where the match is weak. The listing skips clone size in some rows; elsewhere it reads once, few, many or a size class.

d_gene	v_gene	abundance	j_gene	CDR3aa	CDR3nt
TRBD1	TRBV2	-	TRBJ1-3	CASSVDRVSGNTIYF	TGTGCCAGCAGCGTAGACAGGGTCTCTGGAAACACCATATATTTT
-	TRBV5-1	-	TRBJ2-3	CASSPDGTQYF	TGCGCCAGCAGCCCTGACGGTACGCAGTATTTT
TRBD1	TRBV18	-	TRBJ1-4	CASSGRDSNEKLFF	TGTGCCAGCTCAGGTCGGGACAGTAATGAAAAACTGTTTTTT
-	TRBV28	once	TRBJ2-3	CASDTLAARGDTQYF	TGTGCCAGTGACACTTTAGCGGCTCGGGGTGATACGCAGTATTTT
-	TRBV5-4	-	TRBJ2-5	CASSPMGGQETQYF	TGTGCCAGCAGCCCGATGGGGGGCCAAGAGACCCAGTACTTC
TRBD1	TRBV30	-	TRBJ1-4	CAWSPGQGAEKLFF	TGTGCCTGGAGCCCAGGACAGGGGGCAGAAAAACTGTTTTTT
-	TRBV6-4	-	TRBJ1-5	CASSAGPNQPQHF	TGTGCCAGCAGTGCGGGCCCCAATCAGCCCCAGCATTTT
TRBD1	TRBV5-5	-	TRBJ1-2	CASSRQGIGTF	TGTGCCAGCAGCCGACAGGGTATTGGGACCTTC
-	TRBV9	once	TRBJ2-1	CASSVGLEAYNEQFF	TGTGCCAGCAGCGTAGGACTGGAAGCTTACAATGAGCAGTTCTTC
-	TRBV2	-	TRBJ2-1	CASNQGSSYNEQFF	TGTGCCAGCAACCAGGGGAGCTCCTACAATGAGCAGTTCTTC
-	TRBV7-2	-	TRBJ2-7	CASSWGPPSYEQYF	TGTGCCAGCAGCTGGGGCCCTCCCTCCTACGAGCAGTACTTC
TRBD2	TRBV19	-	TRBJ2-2	CASSIKLAGNTGELFF	TGTGCCAGTAGTATAAAACTAGCGGGAAATACCGGGGAGCTGTTTTTT
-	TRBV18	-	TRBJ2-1	CASSPTQGYNEQFF	TGTGCCAGCTCACCAACTCAGGGATACAATGAGCAGTTCTTC
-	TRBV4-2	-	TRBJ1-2	CASSQEAVDYGYTF	TGTGCCAGCAGCCAAGAGGCGGTGGACTATGGCTACACCTTC
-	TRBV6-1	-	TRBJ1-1	CASSRARYTEAFF	TGTGCCAGCAGTCGGGCCCGGTACACTGAAGCTTTCTTT
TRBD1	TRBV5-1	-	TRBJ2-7	CASSTGQGALEQYF	TGCGCCAGCAGCACCGGACAGGGGGCTTTAGAGCAGTACTTC
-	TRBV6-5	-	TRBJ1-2	CASSYSPNYGYTF	TGTGCCAGCAGTTACTCACCCAACTATGGCTACACCTTC
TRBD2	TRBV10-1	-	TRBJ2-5	CASSKGEGPRETQYF	TGCGCCAGCAGTAAAGGGGAGGGCCCTCGGGAGACCCAGTACTTC
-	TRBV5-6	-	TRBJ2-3	CASSFAGQGKDTQYF	TGTGCCAGCAGCTTCGCGGGGCAGGGCAAAGATACGCAGTATTTT
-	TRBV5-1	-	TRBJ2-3	CASSNTASTDTQYF	TGCGCCAGCAGCAACACAGCTAGCACAGATACGCAGTATTTT
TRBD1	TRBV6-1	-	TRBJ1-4	CASSEGDRGPNEKLFF	TGTGCCAGCAGTGAAGGGGACAGGGGGCCTAATGAAAAACTGTTTTTT
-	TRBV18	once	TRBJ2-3	CASSRRRAGTDTQYF	TGTGCCAGCTCACGGCGGAGGGCCGGCACAGATACGCAGTATTTT
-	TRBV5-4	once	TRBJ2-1	CASTDFYEQFF	TGTGCCAGCACAGATTTCTATGAGCAGTTCTTC
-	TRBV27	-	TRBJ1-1	CASSLSMGTEAFF	TGTGCCAGCAGTTTATCGATGGGAACTGAAGCTTTCTTT
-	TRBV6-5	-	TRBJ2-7	CASSYGLLGLQQYF	TGTGCCAGCAGTTACGGACTCCTGGGGCTCCAGCAGTACTTC
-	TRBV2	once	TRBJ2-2	CASEAVGGGNTGELFF	TGTGCCAGCGAGGCGGTCGGAGGAGGAAACACCGGGGAGCTGTTTTTT
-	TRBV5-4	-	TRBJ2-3	CASSLEDTQYF	TGTGCCAGCAGCTTAGAAGATACGCAGTATTTT
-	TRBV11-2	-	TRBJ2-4	CASSLDYIQYF	TGTGCCAGCAGCTTAGATTACATTCAGTACTTC
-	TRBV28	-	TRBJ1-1	CASTLSDVNTEAFF	TGTGCCAGCACCCTAAGCGACGTGAACACTGAAGCTTTCTTT
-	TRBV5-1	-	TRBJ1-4	CASSLGTSGNEKLFF	TGCGCCAGCAGCTTGGGTACTTCTGGTAATGAAAAACTGTTTTTT
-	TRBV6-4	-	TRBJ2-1	CASSAEAGPYNEQFF	TGTGCCAGCAGTGCAGAAGCGGGCCCCTACAATGAGCAGTTCTTC
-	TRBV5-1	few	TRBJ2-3	CASSFGSADTQYF	TGCGCCAGCAGCTTCGGTTCCGCAGATACGCAGTATTTT
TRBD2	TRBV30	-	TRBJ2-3	CAWSVLLAGEADTQYF	TGTGCCTGGAGTGTACTTCTAGCGGGAGAGGCAGATACGCAGTATTTT
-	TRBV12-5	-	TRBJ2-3	CASGLGGFWDTQYF	TGTGCTAGTGGTTTGGGGGGGTTTTGGGATACGCAGTATTTT
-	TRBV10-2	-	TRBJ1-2	CASSDQGLANYGYTF	TGCGCCAGCAGTGACCAAGGGTTAGCTAACTATGGCTACACCTTC
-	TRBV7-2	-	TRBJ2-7	CASSSFYEQYF	TGTGCCAGCAGCTCCTTCTACGAGCAGTACTTC
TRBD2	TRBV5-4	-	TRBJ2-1	CASSLGLAGASYNEQFF	TGTGCCAGCAGCTTGGGGCTAGCGGGGGCCTCCTACAATGAGCAGTTCTTC
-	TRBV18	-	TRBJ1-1	CASSTGGTQVTEAFF	TGTGCCAGCTCAACGGGGGGCACACAGGTCACTGAAGCTTTCTTT
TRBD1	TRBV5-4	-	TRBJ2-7	CASSPPGQAPYEQYF	TGTGCCAGCAGCCCCCCAGGACAGGCACCCTACGAGCAGTACTTC
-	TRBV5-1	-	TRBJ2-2	CASSPDGDTGELFF	TGCGCCAGCAGCCCCGATGGGGACACCGGGGAGCTGTTTTTT
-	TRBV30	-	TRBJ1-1	CAWSLGGKTEAFF	TGTGCCTGGAGTTTGGGGGGGAAGACTGAAGCTTTCTTT
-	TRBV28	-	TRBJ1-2	CASSLDRLLYGYTF	TGTGCCAGCAGTCTAGACAGGCTACTCTATGGCTACACCTTC
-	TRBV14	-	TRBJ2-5	CASSQDREETQYF	TGTGCCAGCAGCCAAGATCGCGAAGAGACCCAGTACTTC
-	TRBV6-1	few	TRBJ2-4	CASTRDTIAKNIQYF	TGTGCCAGCACACGGGACACGATAGCCAAAAACATTCAGTACTTC
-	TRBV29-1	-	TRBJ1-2	CSAEGVGYTF	TGCAGCGCCGAAGGGGTTGGCTACACCTTC
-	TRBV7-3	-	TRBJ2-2	CASSLGSGAGELFF	TGTGCCAGCAGCTTAGGATCCGGGGCCGGGGAGCTGTTTTTT
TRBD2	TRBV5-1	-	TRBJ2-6	CASSPIAGGTSGANVLTF	TGCGCCAGCAGCCCGATAGCGGGAGGGACTTCTGGGGCCAACGTCCTGACTTTC
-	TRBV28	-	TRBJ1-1	CASSSPGTENTEAFF	TGTGCCAGCAGTTCACCCGGGACGGAAAACACTGAAGCTTTCTTT
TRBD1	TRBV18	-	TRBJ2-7	CASSPQGQGYEQYF	TGTGCCAGCTCACCTCAGGGACAGGGGTACGAGCAGTACTTC
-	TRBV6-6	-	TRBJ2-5	CASSQRQETQYF	TGTGCCAGCAGTCAACGGCAAGAGACCCAGTACTTC
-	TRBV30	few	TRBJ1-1	CAWSPTMNTEAFF	TGTGCCTGGAGCCCTACTATGAACACTGAAGCTTTCTTT
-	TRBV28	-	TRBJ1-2	CASSSYSVPRLNPGGYGYTF	TGTGCCAGCAGTTCCTACTCCGTACCCCGGTTGAACCCCGGGGGCTATGGCTACACCTTC
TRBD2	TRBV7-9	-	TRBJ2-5	CASSPRGLGGETQYF	TGTGCCAGCAGCCCCAGGGGACTAGGTGGGGAGACCCAGTACTTC
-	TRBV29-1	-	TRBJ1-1	CSVEIRDTEAFF	TGCAGCGTTGAAATCAGGGACACTGAAGCTTTCTTT
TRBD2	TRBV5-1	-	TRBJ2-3	CASRISGSTDTQYF	TGCGCCAGCAGGATTAGCGGGAGCACAGATACGCAGTATTTT
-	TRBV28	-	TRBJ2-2	CASSLTGRLAGELFF	TGTGCCAGCAGTTTAACCGGGAGATTGGCCGGGGAGCTGTTTTTT
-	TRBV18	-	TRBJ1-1	CASSSETVNTEAFF	TGTGCCAGCTCATCCGAGACAGTGAACACTGAAGCTTTCTTT
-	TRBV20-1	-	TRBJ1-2	CSARHRSEIF	TGCAGTGCTAGGCATCGCTCTGAGATATTC